This record concerns one T cell receptor beta chain sequence. The data are from a study of blood T cell repertoires in COVID-19. In the study overall: Spain, Italy and the United States supplied samples that represented acute and convalescent COVID-19. The cDNA or gDNA used as material had been derived from T cells, B-cell-depleted T cells, or PBMCs.

Original data processing: Reference gene primer amplification gave estimated nucleated cell counts. Only in-frame clones appear in the TCRdb table, and some are missing; sequencing was by immunoSEQ multiplex PCR. D and trimming were read from the DNA, whereas the V and J calls and clone size are those reported in that table. Of approximately 130,000 clones listed, approximately 77% were seen once; the top ten hold roughly a fifth. V lost 4 bases, J lost 6 bases, and 6 bases lay in between. Germline CDR1 is LGHDT and CDR2 is YNNKEL (reference sequence). CDR3 size: 12 residues. The sequence came from an elderly man with acute or convalescent COVID-19. The chain employs TRBV3-1 (or the pseudogene TRBV3-2) and TRBJ2-2; no reliable D call. Sequencing input: peripheral blood. Here the CDR3 DNA reads TGTGCCAGCAGCCCCCGAGCCGGGGAGCTGTTTTTT. Its protein is CASSPRAGELFF.